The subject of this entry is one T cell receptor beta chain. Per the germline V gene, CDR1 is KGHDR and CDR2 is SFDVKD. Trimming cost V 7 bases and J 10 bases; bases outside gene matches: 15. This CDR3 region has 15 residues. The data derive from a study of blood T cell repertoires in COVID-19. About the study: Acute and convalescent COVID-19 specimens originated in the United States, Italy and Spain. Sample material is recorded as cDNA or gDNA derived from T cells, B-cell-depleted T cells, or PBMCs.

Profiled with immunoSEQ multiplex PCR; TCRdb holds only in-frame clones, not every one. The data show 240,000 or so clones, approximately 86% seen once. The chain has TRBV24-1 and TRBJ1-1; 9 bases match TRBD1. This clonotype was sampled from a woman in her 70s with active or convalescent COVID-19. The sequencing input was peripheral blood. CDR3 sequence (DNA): TGTGCCACCAGAGGAGGCGGGACAGGGAAGGAGGCAGCTTTCTTT. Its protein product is CATRGGGTGKEAAFF.